This entry features one T cell receptor beta chain sequence. The diagnosis in patients was locally advanced or metastatic urothelial carcinoma. Each patient gave between 1 and 8 samples of peripheral blood mononuclear cells, which were collected pretreatment and during treatment. The sample originates from a study of PD-L1 blockade in urothelial cancer. Study in general: Typically, measured as a median, blood samples had 110,000 to 150,000 T cells.

The CDR3 covers 14 residues. Germline-derived CDR1 and CDR2 are SGHRS and YFSETQ. The trim removed 6 bases at V and 1 base at J, leaving 4 bases unmatched. Synthetic TCR analog templates were added to each PCR reaction. The repertoire was sequenced with immunoSEQ multiplex PCR; TCRdb's copy has only in-frame clones and lacks some. The table records more than 20,000 clones, 70% to 90% of them present only once. V and J are TRBV5-1 and TRBJ2-3; 8 bases map to TRBD2. This clonotype was obtained from a man aged 50-60 years with urothelial cancer. The sequences come from PBMCs, collected around atezolizumab (anti-PD-L1) treatment. The CDR3, as DNA: TGCGCCAGCACCCCAGCGGGAGGCACAGATACGCAGTATTTT. The encoded protein is CASTPAGGTDTQYF.